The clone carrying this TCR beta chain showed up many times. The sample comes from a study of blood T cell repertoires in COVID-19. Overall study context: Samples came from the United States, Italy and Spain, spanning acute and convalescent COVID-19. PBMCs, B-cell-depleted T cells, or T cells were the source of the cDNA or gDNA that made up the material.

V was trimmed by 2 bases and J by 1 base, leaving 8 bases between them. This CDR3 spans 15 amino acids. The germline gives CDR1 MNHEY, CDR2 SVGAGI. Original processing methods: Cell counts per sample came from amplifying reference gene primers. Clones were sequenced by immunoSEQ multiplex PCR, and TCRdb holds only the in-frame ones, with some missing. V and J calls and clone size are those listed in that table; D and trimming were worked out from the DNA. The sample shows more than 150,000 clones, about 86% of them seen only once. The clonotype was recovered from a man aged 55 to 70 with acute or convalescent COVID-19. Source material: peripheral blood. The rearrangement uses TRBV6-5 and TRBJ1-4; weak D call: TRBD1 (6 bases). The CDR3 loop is CASSYGDKTNEKLFF. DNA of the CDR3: TGTGCCAGCAGTTACGGGGACAAAACTAATGAAAAACTGTTTTTT.